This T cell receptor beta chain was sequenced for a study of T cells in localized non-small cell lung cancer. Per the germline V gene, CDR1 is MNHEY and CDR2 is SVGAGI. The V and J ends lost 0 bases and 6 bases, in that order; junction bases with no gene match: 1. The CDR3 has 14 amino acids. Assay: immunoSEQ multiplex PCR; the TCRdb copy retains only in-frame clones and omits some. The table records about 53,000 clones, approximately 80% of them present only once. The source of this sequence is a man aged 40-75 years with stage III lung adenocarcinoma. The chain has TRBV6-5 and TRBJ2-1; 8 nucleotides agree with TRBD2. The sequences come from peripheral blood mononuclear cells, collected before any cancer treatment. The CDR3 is CASSYSGTSNEQFF. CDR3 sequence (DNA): TGTGCCAGCAGTTACTCGGGGACTAGCAATGAGCAGTTCTTC.